This T cell receptor (beta chain) was captured by sequencing in a study of T cell responses to AZD1222 COVID-19 vaccine. Looking at the study overall: The analysis combined second doses at about 4 or about 12 weeks. Whole-study findings and limits: Baseline serology detected seropositivity in only six or seven AZD1222 recipients. Spike-specific TCR breadth and depth were elevated following two AZD1222 doses. Repertoires were obtained only post-peak T cell response.

TCRdb keeps only in-frame clones here, not all; method: immunoSEQ multiplex PCR. The profile shows roughly 150,000 clones, around 90% of them singletons. Note on this clone: The antigen remains undetermined.

V was cut by 3 bases and J by 7 bases, with 22 bases left in between. Germline lookup yields CDR1 LGHNA and CDR2 YNFKEQ. The CDR3 has 16 amino acids. The material sequenced was peripheral blood, taken on day 0 of AZD1222 vaccination. This chain links TRBV4-2 with TRBJ2-7; D possibly corresponds to TRBD1 (6 bases). The clonotype was recovered from an adult in good health. CDR3 in amino acids: CASSQAPGTNFWEQYF. For the CDR3, the DNA is TGTGCCAGCAGCCAGGCCCCTGGGACAAATTTTTGGGAGCAGTACTTC.